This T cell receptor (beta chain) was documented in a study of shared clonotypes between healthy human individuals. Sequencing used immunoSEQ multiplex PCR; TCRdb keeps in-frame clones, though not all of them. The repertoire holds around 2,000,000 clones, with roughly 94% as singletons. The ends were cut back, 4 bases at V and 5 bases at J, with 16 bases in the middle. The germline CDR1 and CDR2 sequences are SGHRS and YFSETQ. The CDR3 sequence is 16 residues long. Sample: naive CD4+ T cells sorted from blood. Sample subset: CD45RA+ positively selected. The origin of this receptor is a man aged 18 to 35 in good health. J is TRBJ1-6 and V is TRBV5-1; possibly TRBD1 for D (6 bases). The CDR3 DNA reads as TGCGCCAGCAGCAAAGGAGGACAGTCGAATAATTCACCCCTCCACTTT. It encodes CASSKGGQSNNSPLHF.